This T cell receptor (beta chain) derives from a study of blood T cell repertoires in COVID-19. Overall study: Collection of acute and convalescent COVID-19 samples took place in the United States, Italy and Spain. Sources were T cells, B-cell-depleted T cells, or PBMCs; the material itself was cDNA or gDNA.

Measured with immunoSEQ multiplex PCR; TCRdb has only the in-frame clones, and not every one. The data contain about 200,000 clones, around nine tenths of them singletons. Unmatched junction bases numbered 8, after V lost 3 bases and J lost 4 bases. There are 16 residues in the CDR3. Germline V lookup: CDR1 SGHRS, CDR2 YFSETQ. Assignments of participants to cohorts depended upon their own reported clinical history. The sequence was obtained from a woman aged 25 to 39 with acute COVID-19. The V and J genes are TRBV5-1 and TRBJ2-1; 9 bases map to TRBD2. Sequencing was done on a sample of PBMCs or T cells enriched from blood (not recorded which). The CDR3, as DNA: TGCGCCAGCAGCTCGTCCCCTAGCGGGGATTACAATGAGCAGTTCTTC. Translated, it gives CASSSSPSGDYNEQFF.